The clone carrying this T cell receptor beta chain was seen only once. Its target is not known. Data came from immunoSEQ multiplex PCR; TCRdb stores just in-frame clones and leaves some out. The data contain about 180,000 clones, around 94% of them singletons. Germline CDR1 MNHEY, CDR2 SVGAGI. The CDR3 totals 15 residues. V lost 6 bases, J lost 3 bases, and 5 bases stayed unmatched. This sample was taken from a study of T cell responses to AZD1222 COVID-19 vaccine. General study results and limits: Following two doses of AZD1222, Spike-specific TCR breadth and depth rose. Most donors were white British, females outnumbered males, and clonal diversity was possibly underestimated. The CD4 TCRs associated with vaccination extended across spike and predominated at 160-218 and 743-854.

The V call is TRBV6-5, the J call TRBJ2-7; 13 bases align to TRBD2. The TCR comes from an adult who received the AZD1222 COVID-19 vaccine. The source was peripheral blood, collected 28 days after the second AZD1222 dose. The DNA for the CDR3 is TGTGCCAGCAGCGAGAGGACTAGCGGGAGCTACGAGCAGTACTTC. Its translation is CASSERTSGSYEQYF.